Following are 11 T cell receptor beta chains from one sample sequenced in a study of shared clonotypes between healthy human individuals. The assay was immunoSEQ multiplex PCR, and TCRdb's table has in-frame clones only and misses some. The sample has 2 million to 2.5 million clones; roughly 92% are singletons. Sequenced: naive CD4+ T cells from PBMCs. Subset reported: CD45RA+ positively selected. The receptors shown here come from a man between 18 and 29 years old in good health. Some clones in this sample may be carry-over from other donors' samples.

The rearrangement links TRBV6-5 to TRBJ1-5; 8 bases fit TRBD1. The V and J ends lost 5 bases and 3 bases, in that order; junction bases with no gene match: 3. This CDR3 region has 14 residues. CDR1 and CDR2 from the germline V gene are MNHEY and SVGAGI. CDR3 in amino acids: CASSDRGYNQPQHF. The CDR3 DNA sequence: TGTGCCAGCAGTGACAGGGGCTACAATCAGCCCCAGCATTTT.

V usage is TRBV4-2 and J usage is TRBJ2-1, with 8 bases identical to TRBD2. The CDR3 contains 14 residues. The V segment lost 1 base and the J segment 8 bases; nucleotides outside the gene matches: 4. Germline CDR1 reads LGHNA; CDR2 reads YNFKEQ. CDR3 sequence: CASSQGTSSDEQFF. For the CDR3, the DNA is TGTGCCAGCAGCCAAGGGACTAGCAGCGATGAGCAGTTCTTC.

Written as DNA, the CDR3 is TGTGCCACCAGCAGAGCTGACAGGGATAGTGAAGCTTTCTTT. This codes for CATSRADRDSEAFF. The chain employs TRBV15 and TRBJ1-1; TRBD1 matches 7 bases. Germline V CDR1 and CDR2: LNHNV, YYDKDF (reference sequence). CDR3 size: 14 residues. V shed 1 base, J shed 7 bases, and the junction held 6 bases outside the gene matches.

The chain uses TRBV2 and TRBJ1-4; 8 nucleotides agree with TRBD1. The J segment lost 7 bases and the V segment lost 5 bases, leaving 9 bases of the junction unmatched. CDR1 and CDR2 from the germline V gene are SNHLY and FYNNEI. CDR3 size: 15 residues. The CDR3 nucleotides read TGTGCCAGCAGTCAAAGGACAGGGTATGGTGAAAAACTGTTTTTT. Translated, it gives CASSQRTGYGEKLFF.

The genes are TRBV28 and TRBJ2-7; either TRBD1 or TRBD2 may supply D (7 bases each). This CDR3 is built from 15 residues. V was shortened by 1 base and J by 4 bases, with 14 bases between the two germline ends. Germline lookup yields CDR1 MDHEN and CDR2 SYDVKM. The CDR3 protein is CASSLSPRGGYEQYF. The CDR3 nucleotides are TGTGCCAGCAGTTTATCCCCCAGGGGGGGTTACGAGCAGTACTTC.

The J gene is TRBJ1-5, the V gene TRBV19, with D tentatively TRBD1 (6 bases). CDR1 and CDR2 (germline): LNHDA, SQIVND (reference sequence). The CDR3 has 17 residues. Trimming removed 3 bases at V and 1 base at J, with 16 bases between. The CDR3 sequence: CASSIVRGSGSNQPQHF. DNA of the CDR3: TGTGCCAGTAGTATTGTCAGGGGAAGTGGGAGCAATCAGCCCCAGCATTTT.

Of note for this clone: The junction shows a germline mismatch at one end, possibly a read error. Other DNA sequences in this sample translate to the same CDR3. The gene calls are TRBV20-1 and TRBJ2-7; a possible D gene is TRBD2 (5 bases). Germline assignment: CDR1 DFQATT and CDR2 SNEGSKA (reference sequence). The CDR3 runs to 11 residues. The chain's CDR3 is CSGRGSSEQYF. The CDR3 coding sequence is TGCAGTGGTCGAGGGTCCTCCGAGCAGTACTTC.

A remark on this clone: This sample also contains other DNA sequences that code for the same CDR3. The CDR3 spells CASSLDQGVGEQYF. The CDR3 DNA sequence: TGTGCCAGCAGCTTAGATCAGGGGGTTGGCGAGCAGTACTTC. V usage is TRBV11-1 and J usage is TRBJ2-7; 7 nucleotides line up with TRBD1. The J segment lost 6 bases and the V segment lost 1 base, leaving 6 bases of the junction unmatched. The length of the CDR3 is 14 residues. Per germline, CDR1 SGHAT and CDR2 FQDESV (reference sequence).

V usage is TRBV5-1 and J usage is TRBJ2-1; possible D gene TRBD1, 6 bases. The CDR3 runs to 13 residues. Trimming removed 4 bases at V and 5 bases at J, with 10 bases between. Per the germline V gene, CDR1 is SGHRS and CDR2 is YFSETQ. In nucleotides, the CDR3 is TGCGCCAGCAGCGGGGGCGAGGACAATGAGCAGTTCTTC. It encodes CASSGGEDNEQFF. Full variable domain (missing parts from reference TRBV5-1 and TRBJ2-1): KAGVTQTPRYLIKTRGQQVTLSCSPISGHRSVSWYQQTPGQGLQFLFEYFSETQRNKGNFPGRFSGRQFSNSRSEMNVSTLELGDSALYLCASSGGEDNEQFFGPGTRLTVL.

V usage is TRBV4-1 and J usage is TRBJ2-3; D uncertain. V gave up 1 base and J gave up 2 bases, with 7 bases separating them. Germline assignment: CDR1 MGHRA and CDR2 YSYEKL. The CDR3 spans 14 residues. The CDR3 bases are TGCGCCAGCAGCCAAGGTCCAGTCACAGATACGCAGTATTTT. It encodes CASSQGPVTDTQYF.

Here the CDR3 DNA reads TGTGCCAGCAGTCATCCGGGACTAGCGGGAGGAACCTACGAGCAGTACTTC. The encoded protein is CASSHPGLAGGTYEQYF. The chain links TRBV5-4 to TRBJ2-7, with 15 nucleotides matching TRBD2. This CDR3 has 17 residues. V lost 5 bases and J lost 2; bases outside the gene matches: 8. Per germline, CDR1 SGHNT and CDR2 YYREEE (reference sequence).